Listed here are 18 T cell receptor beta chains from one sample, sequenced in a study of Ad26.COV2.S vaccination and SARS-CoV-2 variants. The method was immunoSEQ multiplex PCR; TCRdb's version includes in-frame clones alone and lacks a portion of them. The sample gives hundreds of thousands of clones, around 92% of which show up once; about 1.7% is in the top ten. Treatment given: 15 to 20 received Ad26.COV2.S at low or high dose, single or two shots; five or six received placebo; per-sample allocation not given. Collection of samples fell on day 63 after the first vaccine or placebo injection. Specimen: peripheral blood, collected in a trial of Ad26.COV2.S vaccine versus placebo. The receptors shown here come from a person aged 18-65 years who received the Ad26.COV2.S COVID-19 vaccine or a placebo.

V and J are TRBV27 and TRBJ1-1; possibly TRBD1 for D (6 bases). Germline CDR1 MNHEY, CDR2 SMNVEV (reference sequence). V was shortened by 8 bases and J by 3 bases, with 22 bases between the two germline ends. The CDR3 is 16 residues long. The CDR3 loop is CASRIRGPHVDTEAFF. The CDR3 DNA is TGTGCCAGCCGGATCAGGGGTCCCCATGTGGACACTGAAGCTTTCTTT.

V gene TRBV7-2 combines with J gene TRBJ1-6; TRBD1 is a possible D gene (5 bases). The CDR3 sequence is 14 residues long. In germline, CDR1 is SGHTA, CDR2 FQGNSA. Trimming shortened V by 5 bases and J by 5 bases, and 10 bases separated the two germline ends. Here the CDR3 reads CASSRGLNNSPLHF. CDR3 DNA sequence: TGTGCCAGCAGCCGGGGACTTAATAATTCACCCCTCCACTTT.

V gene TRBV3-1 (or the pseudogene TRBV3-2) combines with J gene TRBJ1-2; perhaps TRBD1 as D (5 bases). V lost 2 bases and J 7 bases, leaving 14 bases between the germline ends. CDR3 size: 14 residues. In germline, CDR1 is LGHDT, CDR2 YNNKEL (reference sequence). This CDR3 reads CASSQNRLLLGYTF. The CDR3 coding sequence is TGTGCCAGCAGCCAAAACAGGCTATTGCTTGGCTACACCTTC.

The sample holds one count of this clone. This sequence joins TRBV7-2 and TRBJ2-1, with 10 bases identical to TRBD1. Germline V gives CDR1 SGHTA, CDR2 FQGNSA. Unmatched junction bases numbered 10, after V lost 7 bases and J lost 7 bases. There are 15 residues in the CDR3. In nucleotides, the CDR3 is TGTGCCAGCAAGATGGGACAGGGGACTGCTAATGAGCAGTTCTTC. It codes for CASKMGQGTANEQFF.

The CDR3 nucleotides read TGTGCCAGCAGCCAACGAAGAAGGGCAGGGACCCTAAGCTCCACAGATACGCAGTATTTT. Translating gives CASSQRRRAGTLSSTDTQYF. The rearrangement joins TRBV14 to TRBJ2-3; possibly TRBD1 or TRBD2 for D (5 bases each). Germline V CDR1 and CDR2: SGHDN, FVKESK. The CDR3 is 20 amino acids. Trimming pared 2 bases from V and 2 bases from J, leaving 26 bases between.

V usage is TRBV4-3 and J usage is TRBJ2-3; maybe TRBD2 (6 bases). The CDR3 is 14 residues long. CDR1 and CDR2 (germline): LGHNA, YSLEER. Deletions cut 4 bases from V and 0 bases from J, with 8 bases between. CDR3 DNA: TGCGCCAGCAGCCCCGGGGGTAGCACAGATACGCAGTATTTT. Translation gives CASSPGGSTDTQYF.

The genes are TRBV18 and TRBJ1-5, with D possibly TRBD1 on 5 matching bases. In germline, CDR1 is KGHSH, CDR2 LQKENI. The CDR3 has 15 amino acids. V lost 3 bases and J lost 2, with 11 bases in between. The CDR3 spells CASSPRTQRNQPQHF. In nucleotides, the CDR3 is TGTGCCAGCTCACCCCGGACACAACGCAATCAGCCCCAGCATTTT.

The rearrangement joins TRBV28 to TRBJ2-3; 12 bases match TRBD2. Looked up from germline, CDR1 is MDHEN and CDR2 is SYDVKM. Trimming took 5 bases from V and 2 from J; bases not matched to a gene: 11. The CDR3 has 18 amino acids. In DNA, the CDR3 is TGTGCCAGCAGTCCGCGACTAGCGGGGGAACCTCCCACAGATACGCAGTATTTT. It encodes CASSPRLAGEPPTDTQYF.

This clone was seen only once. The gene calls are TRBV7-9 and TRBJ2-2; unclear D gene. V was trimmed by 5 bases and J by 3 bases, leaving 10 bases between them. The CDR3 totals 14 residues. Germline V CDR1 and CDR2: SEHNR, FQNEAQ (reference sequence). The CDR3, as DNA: TGTGCCAGCAGCCAAGTCTCGTACACCGGGGAGCTGTTTTTT. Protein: CASSQVSYTGELFF.

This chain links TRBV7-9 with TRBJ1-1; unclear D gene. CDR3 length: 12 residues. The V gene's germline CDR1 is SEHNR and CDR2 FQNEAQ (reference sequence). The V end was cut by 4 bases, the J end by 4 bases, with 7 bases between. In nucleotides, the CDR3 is TGTGCCAGCAGCTCTTGGGGCACTGAAGCTTTCTTT. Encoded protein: CASSSWGTEAFF.

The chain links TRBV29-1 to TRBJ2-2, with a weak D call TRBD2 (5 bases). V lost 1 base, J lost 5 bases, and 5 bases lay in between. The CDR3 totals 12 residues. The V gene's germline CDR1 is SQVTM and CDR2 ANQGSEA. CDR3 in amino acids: CSVEGETGELFF. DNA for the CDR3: TGCAGCGTTGAAGGGGAGACCGGGGAGCTGTTTTTT.

The CDR3 reads CASSLELGSDGAKNIQYF. As DNA, the CDR3 is TGTGCCAGCAGCTTAGAATTAGGCAGTGATGGGGCCAAAAACATTCAGTACTTC. The J gene is TRBJ2-4, the V gene TRBV11-2; no reliable D call. Germline CDR1 SGHAT, CDR2 FQNNGV. The CDR3 sequence is 18 residues long. V dropped 0 bases and J dropped 1 base, with 16 bases sitting between them.

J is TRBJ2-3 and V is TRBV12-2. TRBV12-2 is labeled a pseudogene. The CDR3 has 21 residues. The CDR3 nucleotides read TGTGCAAGTCGCTTAGCTACCTTCTATAGCCACGGGGGCTCGGGTACAGATACGCAGTATTTT. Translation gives CASRLATFYSHGGSGTDTQYF.

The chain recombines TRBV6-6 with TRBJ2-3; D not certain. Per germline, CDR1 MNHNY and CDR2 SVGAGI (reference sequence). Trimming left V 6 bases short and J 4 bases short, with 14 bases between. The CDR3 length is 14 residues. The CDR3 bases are TGTGCCAGCAGCTCCGGACCGTCCGCAGATACGCAGTATTTT. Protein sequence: CASSSGPSADTQYF.

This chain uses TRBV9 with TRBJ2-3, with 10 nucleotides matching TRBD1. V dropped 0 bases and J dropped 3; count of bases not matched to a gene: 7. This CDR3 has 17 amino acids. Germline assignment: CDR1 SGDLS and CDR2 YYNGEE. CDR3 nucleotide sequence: TGTGCCAGCAGCGTAGGGCACCGGGACAGGGGTACAGATACGCAGTATTTT. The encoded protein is CASSVGHRDRGTDTQYF. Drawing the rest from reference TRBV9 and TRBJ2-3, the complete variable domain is DSGVTQTPKHLITATGQRVTLRCSPRSGDLSVYWYQQSLDQGLQFLIQYYNGEERAKGNILERFSAQQFPDLHSELNLSSLELGDSALYFCASSVGHRDRGTDTQYFGPGTRLTVL.

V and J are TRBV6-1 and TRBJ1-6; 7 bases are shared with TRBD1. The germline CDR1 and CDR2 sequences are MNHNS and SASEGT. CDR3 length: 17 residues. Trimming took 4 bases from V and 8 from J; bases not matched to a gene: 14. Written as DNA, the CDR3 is TGTGCCAGCAGTGGGGCTCACCGACAGGGTACGGATTCACCCCTCCACTTT. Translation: CASSGAHRQGTDSPLHF.

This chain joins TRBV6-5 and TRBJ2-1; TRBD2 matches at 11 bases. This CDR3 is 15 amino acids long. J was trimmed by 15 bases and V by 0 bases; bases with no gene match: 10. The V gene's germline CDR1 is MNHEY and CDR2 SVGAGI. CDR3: CASSYSLAGETLLFF. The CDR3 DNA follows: TGTGCCAGCAGTTACTCACTAGCGGGGGAAACCCTACTGTTCTTC.

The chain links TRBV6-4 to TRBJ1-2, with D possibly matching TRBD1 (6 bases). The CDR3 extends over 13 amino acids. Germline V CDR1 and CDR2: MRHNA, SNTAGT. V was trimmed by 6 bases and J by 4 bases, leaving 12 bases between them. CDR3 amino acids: CASRDRTGYGYTF. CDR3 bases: TGTGCCAGCAGAGACAGGACCGGCTATGGCTACACCTTC.